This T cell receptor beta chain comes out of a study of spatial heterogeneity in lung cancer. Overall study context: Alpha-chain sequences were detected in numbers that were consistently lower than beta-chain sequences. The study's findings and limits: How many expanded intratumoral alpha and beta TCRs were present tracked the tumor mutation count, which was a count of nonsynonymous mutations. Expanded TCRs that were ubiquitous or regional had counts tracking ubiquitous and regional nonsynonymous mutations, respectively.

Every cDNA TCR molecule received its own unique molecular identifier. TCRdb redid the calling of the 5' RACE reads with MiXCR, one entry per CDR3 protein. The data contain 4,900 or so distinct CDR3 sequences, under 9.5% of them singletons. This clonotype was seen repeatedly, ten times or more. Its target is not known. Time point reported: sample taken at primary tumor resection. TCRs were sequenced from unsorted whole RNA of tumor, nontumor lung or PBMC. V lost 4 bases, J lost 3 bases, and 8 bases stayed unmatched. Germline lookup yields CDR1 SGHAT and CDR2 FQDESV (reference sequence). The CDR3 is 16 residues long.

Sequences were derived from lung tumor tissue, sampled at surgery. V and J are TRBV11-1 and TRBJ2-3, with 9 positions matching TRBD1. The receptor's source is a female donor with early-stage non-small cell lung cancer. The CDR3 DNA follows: TGTGCCAGCAGCTCCTACCGGGACAGGGAAACAGATACGCAGTATTTT. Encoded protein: CASSSYRDRETDTQYF.